The source of this T cell receptor beta chain is a study of T-cell memory formation after mild COVID-19. This clonotype was seen a few times. Looked up from germline, CDR1 is MNHNS and CDR2 is SASEGT. V was cut by 1 base and J by 1 base, with 9 bases left in between. The CDR3 loop spans 15 amino acids. TCRdb processed the 5' RACE reads anew with MiXCR; each CDR3 protein has one entry. The table records 250,000 to 350,000 distinct CDR3 sequences, just under 20% of them present only once. This clonotype originated in a man aged 18 to 35 who had mild COVID-19 (a few samples of this study predate the infection). Cell type and time point are not known. This sequence joins TRBV6-1 and TRBJ2-3, with D maybe TRBD1 (6 bases). Sequenced material: PBMCs or a T cell subset sorted from them (not recorded which). CDR3 amino acids: CASSEGPGGTDTQYF. In DNA form, the CDR3 reads TGTGCCAGCAGTGAAGGTCCAGGGGGCACAGATACGCAGTATTTT.